This T cell receptor beta chain was identified during a study of blood T cells in healthy people across ages. The V gene's germline CDR1 is DFQATT and CDR2 SNEGSKA (reference sequence). The CDR3 spans 15 residues. With 1 base removed from V and 5 bases from J, the gap between germline ends came to 16 bases. Sample-barcoded 5' priming and a J-beta primer mix drove a second PCR of about 7 to 11 cycles. Every cDNA molecule bore a tag from a template-switch adaptor containing 12 random nucleotides. TCRdb fed the 5' RACE reads into MiXCR, producing one record per CDR3 protein. Altogether 500,000 to 650,000 distinct CDR3 sequences are present, around 27% being singletons, with the ten largest covering approximately 3.7%. Individuals who donated were healthy Caucasians from Russia aged 6 to 90. The same specimen was also included in a second study, on T cells of mothers and their children. That study adds: Healthy Caucasian mothers, three in number, and their six children were the donors. Each mother gave over 9.5 million TCR beta CDR3 reads; each child, roughly 3.1 million.

The TCR sequence derives from a boy aged 2-9 years in good health. The rearrangement joins TRBV20-1 to TRBJ2-3; maybe TRBD2 (6 bases). The sample comprised blood. CDR3 amino acids: CSARASGGLRDTQYF. The DNA for the CDR3 is TGCAGTGCTAGAGCGTCCGGAGGGTTGAGAGATACGCAGTATTTT.